A single sample gave rise to the 11 T cell receptor beta chains below, sequenced in a study of PD-1 blockade in classical Hodgkin lymphoma. Measured with immunoSEQ multiplex PCR; TCRdb has only the in-frame clones, and not every one. The profile covers about 16,000 clones, with around four fifths appearing a single time and 1% taken by the ten largest. Following autologous stem cell transplantation, relapse occurred in every patient, and exposure to brentuximab vedotin varied. With magnetic negative selection, CD4+ T cells were purified from PBMCs that had been thawed. This specimen consisted of CD4+ T cells from blood, obtained at baseline. The receptors here all came from a human donor with classical Hodgkin lymphoma.

This chain uses TRBV9 with TRBJ1-2, with 12 bases matching TRBD1. This CDR3 has 15 amino acids. J was trimmed by 5 bases and V by 2 bases; bases with no gene match: 4. Germline V gives CDR1 SGDLS, CDR2 YYNGEE. CDR3 sequence: CASSVGQGAGYGYTF. In DNA form, the CDR3 reads TGTGCCAGCAGCGTGGGACAGGGGGCGGGGTATGGCTACACCTTC.

The rearrangement links TRBV15 to TRBJ2-3, with TRBD2 identical over 10 bases. The CDR3 is 18 residues long. The V and J ends lost 1 base and 8 bases, in that order; junction bases with no gene match: 15. Germline V CDR1 and CDR2: LNHNV, YYDKDF (reference sequence). The CDR3 bases are TGTGCCACCAGCAGAGGTGTGGTGGGGAGCGGGGGGGCCGGTACGCAGTATTTT. This sequence encodes CATSRGVVGSGGAGTQYF.

As concerns this clone: The identical CDR3 is also encoded by other nucleotide sequences in the sample. The chain combines TRBV18 with TRBJ1-1; a weak D match, TRBD1 (6 bases). CDR1 and CDR2 from the germline V gene are KGHSH and LQKENI. The CDR3 has 17 residues. Deletions cut 3 bases from V and 3 bases from J, with 20 bases between. The CDR3 DNA is TGTGCCAGCTCACCTACGGGTTTAGGCAGGGGTGACACTGAAGCTTTCTTT. This translates into CASSPTGLGRGDTEAFF.

In this sample, this clone turned up once. J is TRBJ2-5 and V is TRBV7-8; 14 nucleotides align to TRBD2. The CDR3 loop spans 16 amino acids. The V gene's germline CDR1 is SGHVS and CDR2 FQNEAQ. J lost 5 bases, V lost 4 bases, and 6 bases had no gene match. CDR3 sequence: CASSSRLAGGLETQYF. The CDR3 coding sequence is TGTGCCAGCAGCTCGAGACTAGCGGGGGGGTTGGAGACCCAGTACTTC.

This rearrangement joins TRBV4-2 to TRBJ2-3; D may be TRBD2 (6 bases). The CDR3 contains 18 residues. Germline assignment: CDR1 LGHNA and CDR2 YNFKEQ. V lost 4 bases and J 0 bases, leaving 20 bases between the germline ends. CDR3 sequence (DNA): TGTGCCAGCAGCCTCCAGAGGTGGACTACCACTAGCACAGATACGCAGTATTTT. It specifies CASSLQRWTTTSTDTQYF.

This clone showed up just once. V usage is TRBV30 and J usage is TRBJ2-1; 11 positions match TRBD2. J lost 9 bases, V lost 3 bases, and 16 bases had no gene match. CDR1 and CDR2 from the germline V gene are GTSNPN and SVGIG (reference sequence). This CDR3 region has 17 residues. The CDR3 DNA is TGTGCCTGGAGCCCACCCCCAACTAGCGGGAGCTTTGCTGAGCAGTTCTTC. Its protein product is CAWSPPPTSGSFAEQFF.

V is TRBV7-9 and J is TRBJ1-2; no definite D call. The CDR3 extends over 13 amino acids. The germline V and J ends were trimmed by 2 bases and 4 bases, with 8 bases remaining between them. In germline, CDR1 is SEHNR, CDR2 FQNEAQ (reference sequence). For the CDR3, the DNA is TGTGCCAGCAGCTTAAAGGGCGGCTATGGCTACACCTTC. It translates to CASSLKGGYGYTF.

V is TRBV11-2 and J is TRBJ1-2; TRBD1 is a possible D gene (6 bases). The CDR3 extends over 14 amino acids. V was shortened by 2 bases and J by 5 bases, with 12 bases between the two germline ends. Germline V gene data show CDR1 as SGHAT and CDR2 as FQNNGV. The CDR3 protein is CASSLYRDTYGYTF. Written as DNA, the CDR3 is TGTGCCAGCAGCTTATACCGGGACACTTATGGCTACACCTTC.

The chain employs TRBV7-6 and TRBJ2-7, with 7 bases matching TRBD1. The CDR3 extends over 14 amino acids. The germline CDR1 and CDR2 sequences are SGHVS and FNYEAQ. The J segment lost 4 bases and the V segment lost 6 bases, leaving 9 bases of the junction unmatched. CDR3 sequence reads: CASSRQGEGYEQYF. The CDR3 DNA reads TGTGCCAGCAGTAGACAGGGAGAAGGTTACGAGCAGTACTTC.

CDR3: CASSLMGTVETQYF. CDR3 bases: TGTGCCAGCAGCTTAATGGGGACGGTAGAGACCCAGTACTTC. V gene TRBV7-9 combines with J gene TRBJ2-5, with D perhaps assigned TRBD1 or TRBD2 (5 bases each). This CDR3 has 14 amino acids. The germline CDR1 and CDR2 sequences are SEHNR and FQNEAQ (reference sequence). The V gene lost 2 bases and the J gene lost 4 bases, with 11 bases spanning the gap.

This clone was counted between two and nine times. The chain combines TRBV28 with TRBJ2-7; TRBD2 matches at 7 bases. CDR1 and CDR2 (germline): MDHEN, SYDVKM. Trimming took 5 bases from V and 5 from J; bases not matched to a gene: 9. The CDR3 runs to 14 residues. CDR3 loop: CASSPPTSWNEQYF. CDR3 coding DNA: TGTGCCAGCAGTCCCCCGACTAGCTGGAACGAGCAGTACTTC.